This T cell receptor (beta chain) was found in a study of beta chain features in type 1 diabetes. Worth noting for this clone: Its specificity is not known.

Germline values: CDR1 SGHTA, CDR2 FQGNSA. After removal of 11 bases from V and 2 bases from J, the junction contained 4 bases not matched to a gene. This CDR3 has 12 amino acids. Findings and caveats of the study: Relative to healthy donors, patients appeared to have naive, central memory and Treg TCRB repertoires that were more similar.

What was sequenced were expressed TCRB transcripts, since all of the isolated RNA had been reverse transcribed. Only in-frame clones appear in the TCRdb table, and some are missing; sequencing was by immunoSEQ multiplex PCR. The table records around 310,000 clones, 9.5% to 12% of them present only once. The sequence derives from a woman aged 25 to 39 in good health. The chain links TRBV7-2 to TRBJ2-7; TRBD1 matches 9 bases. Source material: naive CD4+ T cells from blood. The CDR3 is CAGGQGPYEQYF. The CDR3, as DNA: TGTGCCGGCGGACAGGGGCCCTACGAGCAGTACTTC.